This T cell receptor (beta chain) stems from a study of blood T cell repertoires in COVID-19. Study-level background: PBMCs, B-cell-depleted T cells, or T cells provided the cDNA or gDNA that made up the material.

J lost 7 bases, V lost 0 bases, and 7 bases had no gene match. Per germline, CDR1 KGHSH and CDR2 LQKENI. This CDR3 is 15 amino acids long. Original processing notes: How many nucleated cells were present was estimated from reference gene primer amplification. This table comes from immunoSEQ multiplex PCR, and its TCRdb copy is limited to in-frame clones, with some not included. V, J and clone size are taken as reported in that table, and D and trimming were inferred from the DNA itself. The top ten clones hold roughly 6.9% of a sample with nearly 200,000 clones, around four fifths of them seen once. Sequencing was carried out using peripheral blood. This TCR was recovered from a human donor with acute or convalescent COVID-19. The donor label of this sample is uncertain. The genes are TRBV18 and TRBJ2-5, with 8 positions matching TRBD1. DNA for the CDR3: TGTGCCAGCTCACCACCGGGACAGGAAAAAACGACCCAGTACTTC. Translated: CASSPPGQEKTTQYF.